This is a list of T cell receptor beta chains from one sample in a study of T cell responses to AZD1222 COVID-19 vaccine. This table comes from immunoSEQ multiplex PCR, and its TCRdb copy is limited to in-frame clones, with some not included. The table records roughly 120,000 clones, around 83% of them present only once. The source was peripheral blood, collected 28 days after the second AZD1222 dose. These receptors originate from an adult who received the AZD1222 COVID-19 vaccine. Each CDR3 is given without its conserved first and last residue. D genes are given only for firm matches.

v_call: TRBV11-3
d_call: .
cdr3_aa: ASSLRVSYNEQF

v_call: TRBV4-1
d_call: TRBD2
cdr3_aa: ASSPVGGLAGPTGELF

v_call: TRBV7-8
d_call: .
cdr3_aa: ASSLSSAGANVLT

v_call: TRBV7-9
d_call: .
cdr3_aa: ASSLDVGDNEKLF

v_call: TRBV11-2
d_call: .
cdr3_aa: ASSLVGATTNEKLF

v_call: TRBV5-1
d_call: .
cdr3_aa: ASSLEPGHINEQF

v_call: TRBV9
d_call: TRBD1
cdr3_aa: ASSVEEGAIYGYT

v_call: TRBV5-1
d_call: TRBD2
cdr3_aa: ASSLGAGGTDTQY

v_call: TRBV10-3
d_call: .
cdr3_aa: AISDAGSIYPQH

v_call: TRBV10-3
d_call: TRBD1
cdr3_aa: AISQGTGGRDTQY

v_call: TRBV5-6
d_call: .
cdr3_aa: ASSSPAVAF

v_call: TRBV7-3
d_call: TRBD2
cdr3_aa: ASSLRLAGPYEQY

v_call: TRBV5-1
d_call: .
cdr3_aa: ASSLQANTGELF

v_call: TRBV3-1/TRBV3-2
d_call: .
cdr3_aa: ASSQAGLGYNSPLH

v_call: TRBV6-5
d_call: .
cdr3_aa: ASSYGVPPGYT

v_call: TRBV30
d_call: .
cdr3_aa: AWGVRQDSEAF

v_call: TRBV10-1
d_call: .
cdr3_aa: ASSDVRFGAPQAEAF

v_call: TRBV6-2/TRBV6-3
d_call: .
cdr3_aa: ASSYNGNTEAF

v_call: TRBV4-3
d_call: .
cdr3_aa: ASSQQREDYEQY

v_call: TRBV7-2
d_call: TRBD2
cdr3_aa: ASSLRGLAEVGELF

v_call: TRBV18
d_call: .
cdr3_aa: ASSPLQGPYEQY

v_call: TRBV7-9
d_call: TRBD1
cdr3_aa: ASSIVQGVPYEQY

v_call: TRBV6-2/TRBV6-3
d_call: .
cdr3_aa: ASSSQGYAGELF

v_call: TRBV7-2
d_call: TRBD2
cdr3_aa: ASSPSGGYEQY

v_call: TRBV5-1
d_call: .
cdr3_aa: ASSLAGGMNTEAF

v_call: TRBV10-1
d_call: .
cdr3_aa: ASSARVQETQY

v_call: TRBV6-2/TRBV6-3
d_call: .
cdr3_aa: ASTHSSTGQPQH

v_call: TRBV5-1
d_call: .
cdr3_aa: ASRVDRPGGANVLT

v_call: TRBV11-2
d_call: .
cdr3_aa: ASSLVGPLNADEQF

v_call: TRBV10-1
d_call: TRBD1
cdr3_aa: ASTPGQGDNEQF

v_call: TRBV11-3
d_call: .
cdr3_aa: ASSLRARGGAGELF

v_call: TRBV5-1
d_call: .
cdr3_aa: ASSFGEGFPADTQY

v_call: TRBV10-3
d_call: .
cdr3_aa: AISEFRGLDQPQH

v_call: TRBV6-5
d_call: .
cdr3_aa: ASSPDGSSGNTIY

v_call: TRBV4-2
d_call: .
cdr3_aa: ASSQELASRSGANVLT

v_call: TRBV30
d_call: .
cdr3_aa: AWRGEYEQF

v_call: TRBV10-3
d_call: TRBD1
cdr3_aa: AISESATGSRLGELF

v_call: TRBV18
d_call: TRBD1
cdr3_aa: ASSPYTGVGVDEQF

v_call: TRBV6-5
d_call: .
cdr3_aa: ASSLRVSNSPLH

v_call: TRBV30
d_call: .
cdr3_aa: AWGGPGQPQH

v_call: TRBV3-1/TRBV3-2
d_call: .
cdr3_aa: ASSPSTPSYEQY

v_call: TRBV29-1
d_call: .
cdr3_aa: SVGRSGNTIY

v_call: TRBV24-1
d_call: TRBD2
cdr3_aa: ATRNSGGGSYNEQF

v_call: TRBV7-9
d_call: .
cdr3_aa: ASSLHWLNTEAF

v_call: TRBV11-3
d_call: TRBD1
cdr3_aa: ASSFTTYRDRGRRDEQF

v_call: TRBV27
d_call: .
cdr3_aa: ASRGTRYSYEQY

v_call: TRBV6-5
d_call: TRBD1
cdr3_aa: ASTSDREGYGYT

v_call: TRBV18
d_call: TRBD1
cdr3_aa: ASGTENQETQY

v_call: TRBV5-1
d_call: .
cdr3_aa: ASSPGEGSGEKLF

v_call: TRBV16
d_call: TRBD1
cdr3_aa: ASSPRGLGNQPQH

v_call: TRBV30
d_call: .
cdr3_aa: AWSDVGLNTEAF

v_call: TRBV11-2
d_call: TRBD1
cdr3_aa: ASSSGQGRGYGYT

v_call: TRBV7-2
d_call: TRBD1
cdr3_aa: ASSRPPGGAF

v_call: TRBV6-4
d_call: .
cdr3_aa: ASSDGTFRDEQY

v_call: TRBV19
d_call: TRBD1
cdr3_aa: ASRETGGNEKLF

v_call: TRBV4-2
d_call: TRBD1
cdr3_aa: ASSQVHDRVTDTQY